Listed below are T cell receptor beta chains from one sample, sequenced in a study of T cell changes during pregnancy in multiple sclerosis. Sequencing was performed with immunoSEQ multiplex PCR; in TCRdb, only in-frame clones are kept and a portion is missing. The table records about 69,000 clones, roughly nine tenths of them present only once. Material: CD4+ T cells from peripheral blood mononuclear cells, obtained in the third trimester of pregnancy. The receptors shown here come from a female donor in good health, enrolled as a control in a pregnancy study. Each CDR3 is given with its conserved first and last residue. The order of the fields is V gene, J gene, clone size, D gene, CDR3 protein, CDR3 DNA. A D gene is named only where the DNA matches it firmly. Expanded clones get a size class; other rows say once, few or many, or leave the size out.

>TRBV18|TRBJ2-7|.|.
CASSPDRSRAVASF
TGTGCCAGCTCACCCGACAGGTCTAGGGCGGTGGCTAGCTTC
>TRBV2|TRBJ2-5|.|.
CASSIRDQETQYF
TGTGCCAGCAGCATCCGGGACCAAGAGACCCAGTACTTC
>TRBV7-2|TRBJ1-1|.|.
CASSLHRVGEAFF
TGTGCCAGCAGCTTACACAGGGTGGGTGAGGCTTTCTTT
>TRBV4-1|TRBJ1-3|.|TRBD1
CASSQNPGQGSGNTIYF
TGCGCCAGCAGCCAAAACCCGGGACAGGGGTCCGGAAACACCATATATTTT
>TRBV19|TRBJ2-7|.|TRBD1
CASSGDRGYGYTYEQYF
TGTGCCAGTAGTGGGGACAGGGGGTATGGCTATACCTACGAGCAGTACTTC
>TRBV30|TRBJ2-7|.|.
CAWGQYEQYF
TGTGCCTGGGGACAGTACGAGCAGTACTTC
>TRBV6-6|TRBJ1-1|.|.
CASSYSITNSGTEAFF
TGTGCCAGCAGTTACTCTATTACGAACTCGGGGACTGAAGCTTTCTTT
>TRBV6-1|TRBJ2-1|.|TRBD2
CASSEKRGDLLSYNEQFF
TGTGCCAGCAGTGAAAAGCGGGGGGACCTTCTTTCCTACAATGAGCAGTTCTTC
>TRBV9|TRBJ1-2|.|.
CASTPGESNYGYTF
TGTGCCAGCACCCCCGGGGAGAGCAACTATGGCTACACCTTC
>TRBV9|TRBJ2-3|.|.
CASSVVATDTQYF
TGTGCCAGCAGCGTAGTAGCTACAGATACGCAGTATTTT
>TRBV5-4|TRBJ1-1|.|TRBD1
CASSPGDSRMNTEAFF
TGTGCCAGCAGCCCCGGGGACAGCCGTATGAACACTGAAGCTTTCTTT
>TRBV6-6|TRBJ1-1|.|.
CASSYSGDDRPKEAFF
TGTGCCAGCAGTTACTCGGGTGATGACAGACCTAAAGAGGCTTTCTTT
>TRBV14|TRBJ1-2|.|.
CASSQDEAIYGYTF
TGTGCCAGCAGCCAAGATGAGGCCATTTATGGCTACACCTTC
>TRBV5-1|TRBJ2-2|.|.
CASRGGASNTGELFF
TGCGCCAGCAGAGGGGGGGCTTCGAACACCGGGGAGCTGTTTTTT
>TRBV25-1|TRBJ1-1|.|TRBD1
CASSESGQPNTEAFF
TGTGCCAGCAGTGAATCGGGACAGCCTAACACTGAAGCTTTCTTT
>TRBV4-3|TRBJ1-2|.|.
CASSQDIGGDGAYGYTF
TGCGCCAGCAGCCAAGATATCGGCGGGGACGGGGCTTATGGCTACACCTTC
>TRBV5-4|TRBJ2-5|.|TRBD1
CASSLGGWWETQYF
TGTGCCAGCAGCTTAGGGGGCTGGTGGGAGACCCAGTACTTC
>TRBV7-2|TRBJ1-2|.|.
CASSLGQRYGYTF
TGTGCCAGCAGCTTAGGACAGCGCTATGGCTACACCTTC
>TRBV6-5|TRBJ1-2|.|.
CASSPLQETKGYTF
TGTGCCAGCAGTCCTCTACAGGAAACGAAAGGCTACACCTTC
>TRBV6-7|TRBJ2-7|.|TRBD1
CASSYSGTGSYEQYF
TGTGCCAGCAGTTACTCCGGGACAGGATCCTACGAGCAGTACTTC
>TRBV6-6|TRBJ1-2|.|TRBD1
CASRTGQGDYGYTF
TGTGCCAGCAGAACGGGACAGGGGGACTATGGCTACACCTTC
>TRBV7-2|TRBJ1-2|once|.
CASSQMGGRYGYTF
TGTGCCAGCAGCCAAATGGGGGGGAGGTACGGCTACACCTTC
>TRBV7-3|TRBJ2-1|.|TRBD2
CASSITSGGPNEQFF
TGTGCCAGCAGCATCACTAGCGGGGGCCCCAATGAGCAGTTCTTC
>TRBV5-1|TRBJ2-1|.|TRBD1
CASSPIPGQGANEQFF
TGCGCCAGCAGCCCAATACCGGGACAGGGGGCAAATGAGCAGTTCTTC